The next 24 T cell receptor beta chains were all read from a single sample in a study of blood T cells in healthy people across ages. A sample-barcoded 5' primer and a J-beta primer mix were used in a second PCR of about 7 to 12 cycles. TCRdb called the 5' RACE reads again in MiXCR, with one record for every CDR3 protein. The sample lists 1.5 million to 1.8 million distinct CDR3 sequences, approximately 43% occurring once. Material: blood. Source of these receptors: a young woman in good health.

In this sample, this clonotype turned up many times. This sequence joins TRBV12-3 or TRBV12-4 and TRBJ1-2, with D possibly matching TRBD1 (6 bases). Deletions cut 7 bases from V and 4 bases from J, with 7 bases between. This CDR3 has 11 amino acids. As DNA, the CDR3 is TGTGCCAGCAAAGGGGGCTATGGCTACACCTTC. Residues: CASKGGYGYTF.

The chain couples TRBV21-1 to TRBJ2-5; TRBD2, the D gene given by the table, was not confirmed from the DNA. With the DNA end fitting TRBJ2-7 better, the J assignment may be wrong. TRBV21-1 represents a pseudogene. This CDR3 has 15 amino acids. CDR3 loop: CASSPRTSGTFEQYF. Here the CDR3 DNA reads TGTGCCAGCAGCCCTCGGACTAGCGGGACTTTCGAGCAGTACTTC.

The CDR3 protein is CASSFRGGGGYTF. The DNA for the CDR3 is TGTGCCAGCAGTTTCAGAGGGGGCGGAGGCTACACCTTC. The chain employs TRBV12-3 or TRBV12-4 and TRBJ1-2; TRBD1 aligns across 7 bases. The CDR3 is 13 residues long. Trimming at V came to 3 bases and at J to 8 bases, leaving 6 bases not matched to a gene.

The chain carries TRBV9 and TRBJ1-4; D uncertain. Germline V gene sequence: CDR1 SGDLS, CDR2 YYNGEE. V dropped 5 bases and J dropped 4 bases, with 12 bases sitting between them. The CDR3 is 14 residues long. The CDR3 loop reads CASRGSLGNEKLFF. CDR3 coding DNA: TGTGCCAGCAGAGGAAGTTTAGGTAATGAAAAACTGTTTTTT.

V gene TRBV7-9 combines with J gene TRBJ2-7; D not resolved. CDR1 and CDR2 (germline): SEHNR, FQNEAQ (reference sequence). Trimming removed 6 bases from V and 6 bases from J, with 12 bases in between. The CDR3 covers 12 residues. The CDR3 spells CASSSTWFEQYF. CDR3 in DNA: TGTGCCAGCAGTTCGACTTGGTTCGAGCAGTACTTC.

This clonotype has only a few counts. The gene calls are TRBV12-3 or TRBV12-4 and TRBJ1-1; D uncertain. The CDR3 is 13 amino acids. V lost 3 bases and J lost 6, with 11 bases in between. The DNA of the CDR3 is TGTGCCAGCAGTTTGGGTGAGAGCCCTGAAGCTTTCTTT. Protein sequence: CASSLGESPEAFF.

The chain carries TRBV4-1 and TRBJ2-5; D perhaps matches TRBD1 (6 bases). V shed 5 bases and J shed 11 bases, with 12 bases lying between them. The germline V gene encodes CDR1 MGHRA and CDR2 YSYEKL. CDR3 length: 11 amino acids. The CDR3 reads CASSSRDKQYF. The CDR3 DNA follows: TGCGCCAGCAGCTCCCGGGACAAGCAGTACTTC.

V is TRBV3-1 and J is TRBJ2-1; no reliable D call. Germline values: CDR1 LGHDT, CDR2 YNNKEL (reference sequence). This CDR3 is built from 15 residues. V was pared by 1 base and J by 4 bases, with 11 bases between. This CDR3 reads CASSQGAPRYNEQFF. Here the CDR3 DNA reads TGTGCCAGCAGCCAAGGCGCCCCTAGATACAATGAGCAGTTCTTC.

In this sample, this clonotype turned up once. This sequence joins TRBV2 and TRBJ1-1, with 11 bases lining up with TRBD1. Germline CDR1 reads SNHLY; CDR2 reads FYNNEI. The CDR3 spans 14 residues. Trimming at V came to 3 bases and at J to 6 bases, leaving 3 bases not matched to a gene. The CDR3 DNA follows: TGTGCCAGCAGTGACGGGACAGGGGGGGCTGAAGCTTTCTTT. Its protein product is CASSDGTGGAEAFF.

There are a few counts of this clonotype. The chain has TRBV20-1 and TRBJ2-3; D gene uncertain. V was pared by 3 bases and J by 2 bases, with 15 bases between. CDR3 length equals 15 residues. Germline values: CDR1 DFQATT, CDR2 SNEGSKA (reference sequence). This CDR3 is CSARDPLVPTDTQYF. The CDR3 coding sequence is TGCAGTGCTAGGGACCCCCTGGTCCCCACAGATACGCAGTATTTT.

This clonotype has only a few counts. The rearrangement links TRBV9 to TRBJ2-7; 9 bases fit TRBD2. J gave up 0 bases and V 3 bases, and 4 bases lay outside the gene matches. In germline, CDR1 is SGDLS, CDR2 YYNGEE. CDR3 length: 15 amino acids. The DNA for the CDR3 is TGTGCCAGCAGCGGCGGACTAGCGTTCTCCTACGAGCAGTACTTC. Its translation: CASSGGLAFSYEQYF.

For this clonotype: One end of the junction is discordant with germline, which a read error may explain. CDR3: CAGSYFNTGTDTQYF. CDR3 coding DNA: TGTGCCGGCAGTTACTTTAATACAGGGACAGATACGCAGTATTTT. The J gene is TRBJ2-3, the V gene TRBV6-5, with D tentatively TRBD1 (6 bases). Per germline, CDR1 MNHEY and CDR2 SVGAGI. The CDR3 runs to 15 residues.

This clonotype was counted only a few times. V gene TRBV9 combines with J gene TRBJ2-1; 10 bases fit TRBD2. Germline CDR1 SGDLS, CDR2 YYNGEE. The CDR3 totals 16 residues. Losses at the gene ends were 0 bases for V and 8 bases for J; bases not matched to a gene: 8. The CDR3 DNA reads as TGTGCCAGCAGCGTAGTGGGGTCTAGCGGGAGAGATGAGCAGTTCTTC. This sequence encodes CASSVVGSSGRDEQFF. The full variable domain, with the rest looked up from reference TRBV9 and TRBJ2-1, is DSGVTQTPKHLITATGQRVTLRCSPRSGDLSVYWYQQSLDQGLQFLIQYYNGEERAKGNILERFSAQQFPDLHSELNLSSLELGDSALYFCASSVVGSSGRDEQFFGPGTRLTVL.

V usage is TRBV7-9 and J usage is TRBJ1-1; tentative D call: TRBD1 (5 bases). Germline V gene data show CDR1 as SEHNR and CDR2 as FQNEAQ (reference sequence). This CDR3 has 14 residues. V lost 5 bases and J 1 base, leaving 11 bases between the germline ends. The CDR3 is CASSPTQGNTEAFF. In nucleotides, the CDR3 is TGTGCCAGCAGCCCTACTCAGGGGAACACTGAAGCTTTCTTT.

This clonotype was seen a few times. The rearrangement joins TRBV20-1 to TRBJ1-1, with D uncertain. CDR3 length equals 13 residues. The ends were cut back, 3 bases at V and 2 bases at J, with 10 bases in the middle. In germline, CDR1 is DFQATT, CDR2 SNEGSKA (reference sequence). The CDR3 DNA is TGCAGTGCTAGGGCAGCAAAAAACACTGAAGCTTTCTTT. Protein: CSARAAKNTEAFF.

The rearrangement joins TRBV7-2 to TRBJ2-4; 8 bases are shared with TRBD1. The J call is uncertain, as TRBJ2-7 better fits the DNA end. The CDR3 has 14 amino acids. The germline V gene encodes CDR1 SGHTA and CDR2 FQGNSA. CDR3 in DNA: TGTGCCAGCAGTCTCTGGGACAGGAGCCACGAGCAGTACTTC. This encodes CASSLWDRSHEQYF.

This clonotype was recorded a few times. V gene TRBV6-5 combines with J gene TRBJ2-5; the match to TRBD2 covers 9 bases. The J segment lost 4 bases and the V segment lost 0 bases, leaving 6 bases of the junction unmatched. This CDR3 is built from 16 residues. Per germline, CDR1 MNHEY and CDR2 SVGAGI. In nucleotides, the CDR3 is TGTGCCAGCAGTTACTCCCCTAGCGGGGCGGGAGAGACCCAGTACTTC. It yields the protein CASSYSPSGAGETQYF.

This clonotype was seen a handful of times. The J gene is TRBJ1-1, the V gene TRBV6-5; no clear D gene. V was shortened by 6 bases and J by 5 bases, with 7 bases between the two germline ends. CDR3 length equals 11 residues. Germline CDR1 and CDR2: MNHEY and SVGAGI. The CDR3 spells CASRTGTEAFF. The CDR3 nucleotides are TGTGCCAGCAGGACTGGTACTGAAGCTTTCTTT.

About this clonotype itself: The junction and the germline gene differ at one end; a read error may be behind it. The rearrangement links TRBV20-1 to TRBJ2-7, with 10 positions matching TRBD1. The CDR3 covers 14 residues. Germline assignment: CDR1 DFQATT and CDR2 SNEGSKA (reference sequence). CDR3 region: CSAREDRGRYEQYF. CDR3 sequence (DNA): TGTAGTGCTAGAGAGGACAGGGGGAGGTACGAGCAGTACTTC.

V is TRBV12-3 or TRBV12-4 and J is TRBJ2-4; D is uncertain. The CDR3 is made up of 12 amino acids. The V end lost 8 bases, the J end lost 0 bases, and 5 bases lay between the germline ends. CDR3 region: CASALAKNIQYF. CDR3 in DNA: TGTGCCAGCGCTTTAGCCAAAAACATTCAGTACTTC.

The chain uses TRBV9 and TRBJ2-5; TRBD1 or TRBD2 may be the D gene (5 bases each). The CDR3 runs 14 residues. V shed 0 bases and J shed 4 bases, with 10 bases lying between them. The germline CDR1 and CDR2 sequences are SGDLS and YYNGEE. The CDR3 here is CASSVAGARETQYF. The CDR3 DNA is TGTGCCAGCAGCGTAGCCGGGGCTCGAGAGACCCAGTACTTC.

This clonotype came up a few times. This chain joins TRBV7-9 and TRBJ1-4, with D perhaps matching TRBD1 (6 bases). Trimming cost V 8 bases and J 10 bases, with 17 bases left between them. The germline gives CDR1 SEHNR, CDR2 FQNEAQ (reference sequence). The CDR3 has 13 amino acids. The DNA of the CDR3 is TGTGCCAGCTCGACCGGGGGCGACCCAAAACTGTTTTTT. The encoded protein is CASSTGGDPKLFF. The full variable domain, its missing parts supplied by reference TRBV7-9 and TRBJ1-4, is DTGVSQNPRHKITKRGQNVTFRCDPISEHNRLYWYRQTLGQGPEFLTYFQNEAQLEKSRLLSDRFSAERPKGSFSTLEIQRTEQGDSAMYLCASSTGGDPKLFFGSGTQLSVL.

J is TRBJ2-4 and V is TRBV4-3, with TRBD1 identical over 8 bases. Judging by the DNA end, TRBJ2-7 fits better; the J call may be wrong. Per germline, CDR1 LGHNA and CDR2 YSLEER. The CDR3 is made up of 14 amino acids. The CDR3 loop is CASSQETGVYEQYF. CDR3 nucleotide sequence: TGCGCCAGCAGCCAAGAGACAGGGGTCTACGAGCAGTACTTC.

The gene calls are TRBV20-1 and TRBJ1-2; 8 bases are a match to TRBD1. The CDR3 sequence is 17 residues long. From germline, CDR1 is DFQATT and CDR2 SNEGSKA (reference sequence). V trimming: 3 bases; J trimming: 6 bases; junction bases outside the gene matches: 18. CDR3 protein: CSASMWTGTTLIHGYTF. The CDR3 bases are TGCAGTGCTAGTATGTGGACAGGGACAACGTTAATCCATGGCTACACCTTC.